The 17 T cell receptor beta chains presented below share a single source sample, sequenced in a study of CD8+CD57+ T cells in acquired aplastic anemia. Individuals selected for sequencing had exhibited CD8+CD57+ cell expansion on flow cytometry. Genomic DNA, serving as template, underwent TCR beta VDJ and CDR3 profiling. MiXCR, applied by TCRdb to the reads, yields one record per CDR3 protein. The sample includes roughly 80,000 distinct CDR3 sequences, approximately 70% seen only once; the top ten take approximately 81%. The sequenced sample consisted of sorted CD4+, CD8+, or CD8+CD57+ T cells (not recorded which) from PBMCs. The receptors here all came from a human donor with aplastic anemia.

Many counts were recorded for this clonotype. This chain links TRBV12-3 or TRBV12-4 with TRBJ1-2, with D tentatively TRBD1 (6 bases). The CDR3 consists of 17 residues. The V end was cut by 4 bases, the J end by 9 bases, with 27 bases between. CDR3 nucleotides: TGTGCCAGCAGTTCAAAACATATGACAGGATCCGCTATAAGCTACACCTTC. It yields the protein CASSSKHMTGSAISYTF.

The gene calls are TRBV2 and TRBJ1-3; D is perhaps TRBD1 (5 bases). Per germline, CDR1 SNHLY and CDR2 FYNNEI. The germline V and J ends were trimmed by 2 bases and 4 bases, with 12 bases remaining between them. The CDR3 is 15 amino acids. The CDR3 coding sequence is TGTGCCAGCAGTGAAACGGGGACTGGCGGAAACACCATATATTTT. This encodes CASSETGTGGNTIYF.

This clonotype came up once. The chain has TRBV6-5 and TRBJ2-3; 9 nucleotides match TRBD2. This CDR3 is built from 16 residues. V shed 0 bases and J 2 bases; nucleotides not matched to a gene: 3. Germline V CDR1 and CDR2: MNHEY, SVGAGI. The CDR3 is CASSYSGGLATDTQYF. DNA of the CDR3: TGTGCCAGCAGTTACTCGGGGGGACTAGCCACAGATACGCAGTATTTT.

CDR3 sequence: CASSQDRAGFTYEQYF. CDR3 in DNA: TGCGCCAGCAGCCAAGATCGAGCCGGGTTTACCTACGAGCAGTACTTC. The chain joins TRBV4-3 to TRBJ2-7, with D hard to call. CDR3 length: 16 residues. Trimming shortened V by 0 bases and J by 2 bases, and 14 bases separated the two germline ends. Germline V lookup: CDR1 LGHNA, CDR2 YSLEER.

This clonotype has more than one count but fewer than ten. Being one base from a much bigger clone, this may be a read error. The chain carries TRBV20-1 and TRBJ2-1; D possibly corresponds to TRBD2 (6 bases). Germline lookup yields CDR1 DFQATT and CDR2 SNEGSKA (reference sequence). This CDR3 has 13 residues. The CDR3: CSARDPEGPEQLF. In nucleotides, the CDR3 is TGCAGTGCTAGAGATCCGGAGGGGCCTGAGCAGCTCTTC.

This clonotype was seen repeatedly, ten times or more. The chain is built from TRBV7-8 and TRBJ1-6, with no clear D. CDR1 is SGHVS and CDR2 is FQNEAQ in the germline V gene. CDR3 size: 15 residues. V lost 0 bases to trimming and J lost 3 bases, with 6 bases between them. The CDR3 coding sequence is TGTGCCAGCAGCTTAGCGAGGGACTATAATTCACCCCTCCACTTT. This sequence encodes CASSLARDYNSPLHF.

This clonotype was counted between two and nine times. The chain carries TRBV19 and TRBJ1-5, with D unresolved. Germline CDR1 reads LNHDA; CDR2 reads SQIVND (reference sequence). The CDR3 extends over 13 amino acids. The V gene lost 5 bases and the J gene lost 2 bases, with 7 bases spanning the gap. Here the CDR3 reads CASSFSGNQPQHF. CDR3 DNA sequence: TGTGCCAGTAGTTTCTCGGGCAATCAGCCCCAGCATTTT.

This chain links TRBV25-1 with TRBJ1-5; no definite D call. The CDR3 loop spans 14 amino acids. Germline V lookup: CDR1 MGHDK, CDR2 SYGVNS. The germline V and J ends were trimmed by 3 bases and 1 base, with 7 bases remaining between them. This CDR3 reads CASSDPGSNQPQHF. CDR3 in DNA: TGTGCCAGCAGTGATCCCGGGAGCAATCAGCCCCAGCATTTT.

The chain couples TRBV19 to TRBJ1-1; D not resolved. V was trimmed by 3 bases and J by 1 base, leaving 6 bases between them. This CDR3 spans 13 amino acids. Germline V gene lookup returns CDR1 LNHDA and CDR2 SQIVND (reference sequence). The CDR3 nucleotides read TGTGCCAGTAGTATTTTCAAGAACACTGAAGCTTTCTTT. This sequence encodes CASSIFKNTEAFF.

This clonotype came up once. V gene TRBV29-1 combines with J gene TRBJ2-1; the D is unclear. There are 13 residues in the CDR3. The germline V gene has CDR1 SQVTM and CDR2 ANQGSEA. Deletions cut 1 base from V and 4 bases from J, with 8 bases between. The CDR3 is CSVEGPEYNEQFF. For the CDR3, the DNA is TGCAGCGTTGAAGGGCCGGAGTACAATGAGCAGTTCTTC.

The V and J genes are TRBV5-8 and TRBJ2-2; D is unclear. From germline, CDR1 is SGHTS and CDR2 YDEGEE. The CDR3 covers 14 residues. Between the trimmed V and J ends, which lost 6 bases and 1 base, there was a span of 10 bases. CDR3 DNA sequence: TGTGCCAGCATCCTCGGCAGGAACACCGGGGAGCTGTTTTTT. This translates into CASILGRNTGELFF.

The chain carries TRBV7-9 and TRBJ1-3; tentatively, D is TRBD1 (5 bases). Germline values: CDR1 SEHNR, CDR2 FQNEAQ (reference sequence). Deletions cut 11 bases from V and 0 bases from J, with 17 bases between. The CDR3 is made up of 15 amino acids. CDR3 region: CAGQLQGLSGNTIYF. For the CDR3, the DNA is TGTGCCGGACAACTTCAGGGACTCTCTGGAAACACCATATATTTT.

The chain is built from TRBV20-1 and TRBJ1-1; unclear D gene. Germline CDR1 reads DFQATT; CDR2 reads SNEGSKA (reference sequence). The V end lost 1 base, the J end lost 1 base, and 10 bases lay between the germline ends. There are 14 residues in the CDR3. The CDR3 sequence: CSARGFEANTEAFF. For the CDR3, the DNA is TGCAGTGCTAGAGGGTTCGAGGCGAACACTGAAGCTTTCTTT.

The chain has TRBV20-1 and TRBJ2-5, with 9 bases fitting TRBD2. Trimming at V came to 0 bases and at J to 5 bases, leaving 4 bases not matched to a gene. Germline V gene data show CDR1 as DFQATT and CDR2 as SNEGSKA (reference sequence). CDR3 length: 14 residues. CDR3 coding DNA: TGCAGTGCTAGAGACGGGACTAGCAGCGAGACCCAGTACTTC. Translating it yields CSARDGTSSETQYF.

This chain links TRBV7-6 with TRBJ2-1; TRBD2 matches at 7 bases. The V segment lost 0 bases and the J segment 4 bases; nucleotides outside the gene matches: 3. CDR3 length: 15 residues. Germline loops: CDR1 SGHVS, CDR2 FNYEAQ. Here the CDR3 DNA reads TGTGCCAGCAGCTTAGCGGCTAGCGGTTACAATGAGCAGTTCTTC. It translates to CASSLAASGYNEQFF.

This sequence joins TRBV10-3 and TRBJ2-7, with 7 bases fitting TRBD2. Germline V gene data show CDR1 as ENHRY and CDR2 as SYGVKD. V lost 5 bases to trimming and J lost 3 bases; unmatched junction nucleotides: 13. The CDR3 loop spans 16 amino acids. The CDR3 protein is CAISPGWEGSLYEQYF. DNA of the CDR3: TGTGCCATCAGTCCTGGATGGGAGGGGAGTCTCTACGAGCAGTACTTC.

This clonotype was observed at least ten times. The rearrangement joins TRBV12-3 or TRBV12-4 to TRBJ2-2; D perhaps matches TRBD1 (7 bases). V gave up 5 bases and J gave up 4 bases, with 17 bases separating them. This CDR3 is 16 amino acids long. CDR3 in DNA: TGTGCCAGCAGTCACACCGGGACAGCGGGCACCGGGGAGCTGTTTTTT. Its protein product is CASSHTGTAGTGELFF.